This record looks at one TCR beta chain sequence and its context. Its specificity is unknown. Trimming cost V 5 bases and J 10 bases; bases outside gene matches: 9. CDR3 length: 16 residues. CDR1 is SGHTA, CDR2 FQGNSA, per germline. The data are from a study of cytomegalovirus exposure and HLA in healthy donors. Study as a whole: For the roughly 370 genotyped donors, over 80% fell within the Caucasian-associated ancestry cluster.

The study, taken as a whole, reports: A previous analysis found most TCR beta V segments productive roughly 87% or roughly 30% of the time. Cytomegalovirus association was listed for around 170 TCR beta chains.

13 Jbeta primers and 60 Vbeta primers were used for the PCR. Profiling relied on immunoSEQ multiplex PCR, and the TCRdb table lists in-frame clones only, not all of them. The data show about 94,000 clones, over 65% seen once. This chain connects TRBV7-2 to TRBJ2-1; 15 bases map to TRBD2. The TCR originated in a woman aged 55-75 years in good health and CMV-seronegative. The specimen sequenced was PBMCs. For the CDR3, the DNA is TGTGCCAGCAGCCCTCAGGCGGGGACTAGCGGGAGGGAGCAGTTCTTC. It yields the protein CASSPQAGTSGREQFF.